Given below is one TCR beta chain in context. The entry originates in a study of T cells expressing NK-cell markers. This CDR3 is 15 amino acids long. Germline V CDR1 and CDR2: SGDLS, YYNGEE. TCRdb processed the 5' RACE reads again and assigns one entry to each CDR3 protein, with no DNA. The sample totals roughly 110,000 distinct CDR3 sequences. The chain couples TRBV9 to TRBJ2-2; the TRBD1 assignment by TCRdb is unverifiable without DNA. Sequenced sample: blood T cells: a sorted CD56 or NKG2C T cell subset, CD4+ or CD8+ T cells, or bulk PBMC T cells (not recorded which). This clonotype was obtained from a woman between 18 and 70 years old in good health. CDR3 sequence: CASSVGQGFTGELFF.